A selection of T cell receptor beta chains follows, all from one sample in a study of control samples from healthy donors and cancer patients. This table comes from immunoSEQ multiplex PCR, and its TCRdb copy is limited to in-frame clones, with some not included. Here the sample spans around 150,000 clones, about 90% being singletons. Sequencing input: blood. Receptors were obtained from a young man in good health. The CDR3 runs from the conserved cysteine through the conserved F or W. A D gene is named only where the DNA matches it firmly. Clone size is stated in some rows and not others, as once, few, many or a class when expanded.

v_call	j_call	clone_size	d_call	cdr3_nt	cdr3_aa
TRBV7-6	TRBJ2-3	-	-	TGTGCCAGCAGCTTTAGGGCGGATGATACGCAGTATTTT	CASSFRADDTQYF
TRBV15	TRBJ1-5	-	-	TGTGCCACCAGCAGTAACAGAGTTAATCAGCCCCAGCATTTT	CATSSNRVNQPQHF
TRBV5-8	TRBJ2-5	-	TRBD1	TGTGCCAGCAGCTATGGACAGGTAGAGACCCAGTACTTC	CASSYGQVETQYF
TRBV5-1	TRBJ1-1	-	TRBD1	TGCGCCAGTTGGCCAGGGGGACTGAACACTGAAGCTTTCTTT	CASWPGGLNTEAFF
TRBV11-3	TRBJ2-1	few	-	TGTGCCAGCAGCTTAACAGGAGTAGGGGAGCAGTTCTTC	CASSLTGVGEQFF
TRBV18	TRBJ1-5	once	TRBD1	TGTGCCAGCTCTCGGGACAGGAATCAGCCCCAGCATTTT	CASSRDRNQPQHF
TRBV18	TRBJ1-2	-	-	TGTGCCAGCTCACCATATGGGCTGGGAGACGGTCGCTACACCTTC	CASSPYGLGDGRYTF
TRBV12-5	TRBJ2-3	-	-	TGTGCTAGTGGTTTGGTAACAGGGTCTACAGATACGCAGTATTTT	CASGLVTGSTDTQYF
TRBV7-3	TRBJ2-1	-	TRBD2	TGTGCCAGCAGCTTAGACGGGGGGACTCCCGCCAATGAGCAGTTCTTC	CASSLDGGTPANEQFF
TRBV6-6	TRBJ2-5	-	-	TGTGCCAGCAGTCGTCAAGAGACCCAGTACTTC	CASSRQETQYF